The clone carrying this TCR beta chain was detected only once. The data were taken from a study of CD8 T cells in Susac syndrome. Random hexamers were used to reverse transcribe an amount of roughly 0.45 to 1 ug RNA. It was immunoSEQ multiplex PCR that amplified TCR beta CDR3 across 54 Vbeta and 13 Jbeta. Via MiXCR, TCRdb re-called the immunoSEQ multiplex PCR reads, giving one row per CDR3 protein. Of 150,000 to 200,000 distinct CDR3 sequences in the sample, about 95% were seen once. Control patients had untreated stable or active relapsing-remitting multiple sclerosis by revised McDonald criteria. This CDR3 contains 12 residues. V trimming: 1 base; J trimming: 9 bases; junction bases outside the gene matches: 4. The germline V gene has CDR1 GTSNPN and CDR2 SVGIG (reference sequence).

The chain recombines TRBV30 with TRBJ2-7; 9 nucleotides line up with TRBD1. The sequence derives from a human donor with multiple sclerosis. Sequences were obtained from CD4+ T cells from PBMCs. The CDR3 spells CAWSAGTGMQYF. CDR3 nucleotides: TGTGCCTGGAGTGCCGGGACAGGGATGCAGTACTTC.